In this sample, the clone carrying this TCR beta chain turned up once. Under the authors' procedure: Estimation of nucleated cell counts relied on the amplification of reference gene primers. Using immunoSEQ multiplex PCR, the repertoire was profiled, and TCRdb retains in-frame clones only, with some absent. V, J and clone size derive from that table, while D and trimming were established from the DNA sequence. The sample has some 110,000 clones; over 75% are singletons. These data are taken from a study of blood T cell repertoires in COVID-19. This CDR3 is built from 15 residues. CDR1 is SGHRS and CDR2 is YFSETQ in the germline V gene. With 6 bases clipped from V and 2 bases from J, the junction kept 4 bases outside the gene matches.

The rearrangement joins TRBV5-1 to TRBJ2-1; 11 nucleotides line up with TRBD2. The sample taken for sequencing was peripheral blood. This TCR came from a middle-aged man with acute or convalescent COVID-19. The CDR3 sequence: CASTSGRPPYNEQFF. In DNA, the CDR3 is TGCGCCAGCACTAGCGGGAGGCCCCCCTACAATGAGCAGTTCTTC.